These T cell receptor beta chains were read from a single sample in a study of T cell responses to AZD1222 COVID-19 vaccine. The repertoire was sequenced with immunoSEQ multiplex PCR; TCRdb's copy has only in-frame clones and lacks some. The sample shows roughly 110,000 clones, approximately 89% of them seen only once. This specimen was peripheral blood, taken on day 0 of AZD1222 vaccination. Source of these receptors: an adult in good health. Each CDR3 is given with its conserved first and last residue. Fields, in order: J gene, D gene, clone size, V gene, CDR3 protein, CDR3 DNA. The D gene is left open where the match is weak. Rows may omit the clone size; those that give it use once, few, many or a size class.

J gene: TRBJ2-5
D gene: -
clone size: -
V gene: TRBV7-2
CDR3 protein: CASSLGGKQETQYF
CDR3 DNA: TGTGCCAGCAGCTTAGGGGGTAAACAAGAGACCCAGTACTTC

J gene: TRBJ1-1
D gene: -
clone size: -
V gene: TRBV7-2
CDR3 protein: CASSFRRMNTEAFF
CDR3 DNA: TGTGCCAGCAGCTTTAGACGGATGAACACTGAAGCTTTCTTT

J gene: TRBJ1-6
D gene: TRBD1
clone size: -
V gene: TRBV3-1/TRBV3-2
CDR3 protein: CASSQVPGTGFSPLHF
CDR3 DNA: TGTGCCAGCAGCCAAGTTCCTGGGACAGGGTTCTCACCCCTCCACTTT

J gene: TRBJ1-2
D gene: -
clone size: -
V gene: TRBV23-1
CDR3 protein: CASSQLVIWQGGLYYGYTF
CDR3 DNA: TGCGCCAGCAGTCAATTGGTAATCTGGCAGGGAGGCCTCTACTATGGCTACACCTTC

J gene: TRBJ2-7
D gene: -
clone size: -
V gene: TRBV7-9
CDR3 protein: CASSSEGRAYEQYF
CDR3 DNA: TGTGCCAGCAGCTCAGAGGGCCGGGCCTACGAGCAGTACTTC

J gene: TRBJ2-1
D gene: -
clone size: -
V gene: TRBV12-3/TRBV12-4
CDR3 protein: CASSFRNEQFF
CDR3 DNA: TGTGCCAGCAGTTTTAGGAATGAGCAGTTCTTC

J gene: TRBJ1-1
D gene: -
clone size: -
V gene: TRBV30
CDR3 protein: CAWQGGKNTEAFF
CDR3 DNA: TGTGCCTGGCAAGGGGGAAAGAACACTGAAGCTTTCTTT

J gene: TRBJ2-5
D gene: TRBD1
clone size: -
V gene: TRBV5-4
CDR3 protein: CASSSGDRGGETQYF
CDR3 DNA: TGTGCCAGCAGCTCGGGGGACAGGGGGGGAGAGACCCAGTACTTC

J gene: TRBJ2-1
D gene: TRBD2
clone size: once
V gene: TRBV7-2
CDR3 protein: CASSLAGRGGDNEQFF
CDR3 DNA: TGTGCCAGCAGCTTAGCAGGTCGCGGGGGGGACAATGAGCAGTTCTTC

J gene: TRBJ1-4
D gene: -
clone size: -
V gene: TRBV5-1
CDR3 protein: CASSLDLGTEKLFF
CDR3 DNA: TGCGCCAGCAGCTTGGATTTGGGGACTGAAAAACTGTTTTTT

J gene: TRBJ1-1
D gene: -
clone size: -
V gene: TRBV6-5
CDR3 protein: CASSYGLTNTEAFF
CDR3 DNA: TGTGCCAGCAGTTACGGCTTGACGAACACTGAAGCTTTCTTT

J gene: TRBJ2-3
D gene: -
clone size: -
V gene: TRBV7-3
CDR3 protein: CASSPSGGGAADTQYF
CDR3 DNA: TGTGCCAGCAGCCCAAGCGGAGGGGGCGCGGCAGATACGCAGTATTTT

J gene: TRBJ1-5
D gene: -
clone size: -
V gene: TRBV29-1
CDR3 protein: CSVRRGENQPQHF
CDR3 DNA: TGCAGCGTTCGGAGAGGGGAAAATCAGCCCCAGCATTTT

J gene: TRBJ2-7
D gene: -
clone size: -
V gene: TRBV5-1
CDR3 protein: CASSTGSRYEQYF
CDR3 DNA: TGCGCCAGCAGCACGGGATCGAGGTACGAGCAGTACTTC

J gene: TRBJ1-2
D gene: -
clone size: -
V gene: TRBV19
CDR3 protein: CASRVNDGYTF
CDR3 DNA: TGTGCCAGTAGAGTGAACGATGGCTACACCTTC

J gene: TRBJ1-6
D gene: -
clone size: -
V gene: TRBV6-6
CDR3 protein: CASRVDGSYNSPLHF
CDR3 DNA: TGTGCCAGCAGGGTCGACGGCTCCTATAATTCACCCCTCCACTTT

J gene: TRBJ1-4
D gene: -
clone size: -
V gene: TRBV9
CDR3 protein: CASSSGGVGEKLFF
CDR3 DNA: TGTGCCAGCAGCTCTGGGGGCGTAGGGGAAAAACTGTTTTTT

J gene: TRBJ1-5
D gene: -
clone size: -
V gene: TRBV27
CDR3 protein: CASSLLGVQPQHF
CDR3 DNA: TGTGCCAGCAGTTTATTGGGGGTTCAGCCCCAGCATTTT

J gene: TRBJ1-2
D gene: TRBD1
clone size: -
V gene: TRBV11-2
CDR3 protein: CASSLTGGYGYTF
CDR3 DNA: TGTGCCAGCAGCCTTACAGGGGGCTATGGCTACACCTTC